The following is a T cell receptor (beta chain) sequence with its context. The clone's antigen remains unknown. It has no much larger one-base neighbor in the sample; base qualities were not kept. TCRbeta CDR3 regions were amplified from genomic DNA using the immunoSEQ Assay, a bias-controlled multiplex PCR. Processing in the source paper ran as follows. The number of nucleated cells in each sample was estimated from the amplification of reference gene primers within the assay. To quantify the absolute abundance of each unique TCRbeta CDR3 rearrangement, sequence reads were collapsed and filtered. Productive Simpson clonality was computed per sample as the square root of Simpson's diversity index over productive rearrangements. TCRdb stores this immuneACCESS table with in-frame sequences only. Part of the clones is absent; in the studies checked, under half of the shortfall reflects unresolved V genes, and no reason is known for the rest. For V, J and clone size, that table is used; D and trimming come from the DNA. The sample includes 55,000 or so clones, with roughly 90% observed a single time. The top ten clones comprise 7.5% to 8.5% of the sample.

Whole blood was collected in K2EDTA tubes by collaborating institutions according to the institutions' own protocols. For TCRbeta analysis, collaborator samples were shipped as frozen whole blood, as isolated PBMCs, or as DNA extracted from either sample type. CDR1 and CDR2 are drawn from the germline V gene (reference sequence): LGHDT, YNNKEL. V is pruned by 1 base and J by 0 bases, leaving 17 bases of the junction without a gene match. The CDR3 measures 21 amino acids from cysteine to phenylalanine. CDR3 DNA is the only sequence kept; it has 63 bases, read in frame from the first base. These data originate in a study of blood T cell repertoires in COVID-19 (TCRdb year 2020). Study-level background: The collaborator samples originated in the United States, Italy and Spain and spanned the acute and convalescent phases of COVID-19. Where available, HLA class I and class II types were taken from metadata supplied by the sample provider and were not determined by assay-based typing. The samples were drawn from the first 160 participants of the ongoing ImmuneRACE study and from under 1,500 subjects provided by 6 global collaborators. The prospective study material was composed of cDNA or gDNA derived from T cells, B-cell-depleted T cells, or PBMCs. The repertoires were released in a freely available public database intended as a resource for research on the immune response to SARS-CoV-2. A de-identified subject ID, COVID-19 status, age in years and sex were almost always included in the sample metadata. Deeply sampled blood TCRbeta repertoires from subjects exposed to, actively infected with, or recovered from COVID-19 were included in the dataset. The full study reports these points: The quantity of clinical and demographic metadata differed by source and by participant and was supplied without curation.

The clonotype originates from a man aged 55-75 years with active COVID-19. This chain joins TRBV3-1 (or the pseudogene TRBV3-2) to TRBJ2-1, with 8 bases in between that match TRBD2. Sequencing was carried out using peripheral blood. The DNA reads TGTGCCAGCAGCCAAGGTATTATCGTTGCTAGCGGGCACAGCTCCTACAATGAGCAGTTCTTC. Its amino acids are CASSQGIIVASGHSSYNEQFF.